This TCR beta chain is drawn from a study of blood T cell repertoires in COVID-19. The wider study: There were acute and convalescent COVID-19 samples, and they came from the United States, Italy and Spain. The cDNA or gDNA used as material had been derived from T cells, B-cell-depleted T cells, or PBMCs.

Study processing details: The assay estimated nucleated cells by amplifying reference gene primers. Assay used: immunoSEQ multiplex PCR; TCRdb lists only in-frame clones, some missing. V, J and clone size reflect that table, while D and trimming were determined from the DNA. The sample yields about 300,000 clones, under 90% seen once. The CDR3 is 15 residues long. Germline lookup yields CDR1 MDHEN and CDR2 SYDVKM. Trimming shortened V by 2 bases and J by 6 bases, and 14 bases separated the two germline ends. The sequencing sample was made of peripheral blood. V usage is TRBV28 and J usage is TRBJ1-5; a weak D match, TRBD1 (6 bases). This receptor was taken from a woman aged 25 to 39 with COVID-19, enrolled during active disease. CDR3 sequence reads: CASSLMEGGGQPQHF. The CDR3 DNA is TGTGCCAGCAGTTTAATGGAAGGGGGTGGTCAGCCCCAGCATTTT. Based on the CDR3 plus reference TRBV28 and TRBJ1-5, the full variable domain is DVKVTQSSRYLVKRTGEKVFLECVQDMDHENMFWYRQDPGLGLRLIYFSYDVKMKEKGDIPEGYSVSREKKERFSLILESASTNQTSMYLCASSLMEGGGQPQHFGDGTRLSIL.